Sequencing of this T cell receptor (beta chain) was carried out in a study of blood T cell repertoires in COVID-19. About the research overall: From T cells, B-cell-depleted T cells, or PBMCs came the material, which was cDNA or gDNA.

Germline lookup yields CDR1 SGHRS and CDR2 YFSETQ. The CDR3 length is 14 residues. V lost 7 bases, J lost 3 bases, and 16 bases lay in between. Those enrolled, adults aged roughly 18 to 90 years, came from 25 or so US areas. For recovered donors of Cohort 3, there were two negative PCRs, clearance, or symptom resolution. Original handling: Amplifying reference gene primers gave estimates of nucleated cell counts. The method was immunoSEQ multiplex PCR; TCRdb's version includes in-frame clones alone and lacks a portion of them. V and J calls and clone size are given by that table; D and trimming were obtained from the DNA. The sample includes under 350,000 clones, roughly 91% of them seen just once.

Sequencing used PBMCs or T cells enriched from blood (not recorded which). The TCR comes from a woman aged 60-70 years who had recovered from COVID-19. The chain is built from TRBV5-1 and TRBJ1-2; D is perhaps TRBD1 (6 bases). DNA of the CDR3: TGCGCCAGCCAATCCTCAGGGGCGGACTATGGCTACACCTTC. Protein sequence: CASQSSGADYGYTF.